The sequence of this TCR beta chain was determined in a study of blood T cell repertoires in COVID-19. In the study overall: T cells, B-cell-depleted T cells, or PBMCs provided the cDNA or gDNA that served as material.

Original handling: Nucleated cell number was recorded as an estimate derived from reference gene primer amplification. The data were produced by immunoSEQ multiplex PCR, yet TCRdb's version contains in-frame clones alone and is incomplete. That table is the source of V, J and clone size, and D and trimming were worked out from the DNA. The table has about 300,000 clones, 70% to 90% seen once. Self-reported history from a screening survey and questionnaire set each donor's cohort. Trimming took 5 bases from V and 3 from J; bases not matched to a gene: 4. The CDR3 is 14 amino acids. Germline CDR1 MNHEY, CDR2 SVGAGI.

Source material: PBMCs or T cells enriched from blood (not recorded which). The clonotype comes from a woman aged 25 to 39 who had recovered from COVID-19. The rearrangement uses TRBV6-5 and TRBJ1-2, with 9 positions matching TRBD1. The DNA of the CDR3 is TGTGCCAGCAGTACAAGGACAGGGGACTATGGCTACACCTTC. This sequence encodes CASSTRTGDYGYTF.